This T cell receptor beta chain was sequenced during a study of identical twins. At least ten counts were recorded for this clonotype. Its target is unknown. The CDR3 consists of 14 residues. Trimming pared 8 bases from V and 0 bases from J, leaving 8 bases between. Germline V lookup: CDR1 ENHRY, CDR2 SYGVKD. Findings and limits, study-wide: Modelling underestimated the level of out-of-frame TCR alpha sharing observed in monozygotic twins.

TCRdb re-derived calls from the 5' RACE reads in MiXCR, one entry per CDR3 protein. The table lists some 690,000 distinct CDR3 sequences, approximately 21% of them singletons. Separately, the same data were catalogued under a study of T cells expressing NK-cell markers. That study reports: Dominant NKG2C+ clonotype frequencies of about 1.0-7.0% of CD8+ T cells were measured in over five donors. Similarly, these clonotypes led the CD3+CD56-NKG2C+ fraction as well in four donors.

The receptor was derived from a woman aged 18-29 years in good health. The chain combines TRBV10-3 with TRBJ1-6; D gene unclear. The material sequenced was PBMCs. This CDR3 reads CAIPGSSYNSPLHF. For the CDR3, the DNA is TGTGCCATCCCGGGGAGCTCCTATAATTCACCCCTCCACTTT.